A selection of T cell receptor beta chains follows, all from one sample in a study of blood T cell repertoires in COVID-19. Method: immunoSEQ multiplex PCR; TCRdb's copy keeps in-frame clones and lacks some. The sample has a few hundred thousand clones, about 84% seen once. Sequencing input: PBMCs or T cells enriched from blood (not recorded which). The receptors originated from a man younger than 45 with acute COVID-19. CDR3s include the opening cysteine and the closing phenylalanine or tryptophan. A D gene is named only where the DNA matches it firmly. A row's size may be missing; if present it is once, few, many or a size class.

DNA: TGTGCCAGCAGTGACGGAGGGGCCGGGACCCAGTACTTC; CDR3: CASSDGGAGTQYF; D: -; size: -; V: TRBV25-1; J: TRBJ2-5
DNA: TGTGCCAGCAGCGTATATGGGGGCGCAGAGACCCAGTACTTC; CDR3: CASSVYGGAETQYF; D: -; size: once; V: TRBV9; J: TRBJ2-5
DNA: TGTGCCAGCTCACGAGCGACCCTGAGCTCCTACAATGAGCAGTTCTTC; CDR3: CASSRATLSSYNEQFF; D: -; size: -; V: TRBV18; J: TRBJ2-1
DNA: TGTGCCAGCAGTAGAACGCACGGGGGGACCCAGTACTTC; CDR3: CASSRTHGGTQYF; D: -; size: -; V: TRBV12-3/TRBV12-4; J: TRBJ2-5
DNA: TGTGCCAGCAGTTACTCCCCGACGGATATAGCTTGGGGCTACACCTTC; CDR3: CASSYSPTDIAWGYTF; D: -; size: -; V: TRBV6-5; J: TRBJ1-2
DNA: TGCAGCGTAGGACTAGCGGGGGCCTCGGGAGAGACCCAGTACTTC; CDR3: CSVGLAGASGETQYF; D: TRBD2; size: -; V: TRBV29-1; J: TRBJ2-5
DNA: TGTGCCAGCAGCGCAAGAGGACAGGGAATGAACACTGAAGCTTTCTTT; CDR3: CASSARGQGMNTEAFF; D: TRBD1; size: -; V: TRBV9; J: TRBJ1-1
DNA: TGTGCCAGCAGTGGATCCAGGGGAGGGGGTGAAAAACTGTTTTTT; CDR3: CASSGSRGGGEKLFF; D: -; size: -; V: TRBV2; J: TRBJ1-4
DNA: TGTGCCAGCAACCCCGGGACAGGAGCGGGCGAGCAGTACTTC; CDR3: CASNPGTGAGEQYF; D: TRBD1; size: once; V: TRBV6-2/TRBV6-3; J: TRBJ2-7
DNA: TGTGCCTGGAGTCGGTGGACAGGGGACAGCAATCAGCCCCAGCATTTT; CDR3: CAWSRWTGDSNQPQHF; D: TRBD1; size: -; V: TRBV30; J: TRBJ1-5
DNA: TGCGCCAGCAGCTTCACAGGGGAAGAAACCTACGAGCAGTACTTC; CDR3: CASSFTGEETYEQYF; D: TRBD1; size: -; V: TRBV5-1; J: TRBJ2-7
DNA: TGTGCCAGCAGTTGGACAGACCTGAACACTGAAGCTTTCTTT; CDR3: CASSWTDLNTEAFF; D: -; size: -; V: TRBV6-5; J: TRBJ1-1
DNA: TGTGCCAGCAGCTCCGAAACTAGCGGGGGGCCCAAGACCCAGTACTTC; CDR3: CASSSETSGGPKTQYF; D: TRBD2; size: once; V: TRBV3-1/TRBV3-2; J: TRBJ2-5
DNA: TGTGCCAGCAGTTCGGGCGGGGGGTTTTACCAAGAGACCCAGTACTTC; CDR3: CASSSGGGFYQETQYF; D: TRBD2; size: -; V: TRBV6-5; J: TRBJ2-5
DNA: TGTGCCAGCCGGGACAGGGGGCGAGAAAAACTGTTTTTT; CDR3: CASRDRGREKLFF; D: TRBD1; size: -; V: TRBV19; J: TRBJ1-4
DNA: TGCGCCAGCAGCCAAGGAGACGGAGGCGTCGGGTATGGCTACACCTTC; CDR3: CASSQGDGGVGYGYTF; D: -; size: -; V: TRBV4-1; J: TRBJ1-2
DNA: TGTGCCAGCAGCGTAGGACAGGGAGATGAGCAGTTCTTC; CDR3: CASSVGQGDEQFF; D: TRBD1; size: -; V: TRBV9; J: TRBJ2-1